This T cell receptor (beta chain) was found in a study of blood T cell repertoires in COVID-19. Trimming shortened V by 1 base and J by 2 bases, and 7 bases separated the two germline ends. CDR1 and CDR2 (germline): LNHDA, SQIVND (reference sequence). CDR3 length: 14 residues. A single count supports this clone. The method was immunoSEQ multiplex PCR; TCRdb's version includes in-frame clones alone and lacks a portion of them. The table includes hundreds of thousands of clones, 84% detected once. Individuals drawn from 20 to 30 US areas were roughly 18 to 89 years old. This clonotype was sampled from a woman aged 40 to 55 who had recovered from COVID-19. Sample: PBMCs or T cells enriched from blood (not recorded which). The gene calls are TRBV19 and TRBJ2-3; D is uncertain. The CDR3 loop is CASSIGDYTDTQYF. The CDR3 DNA sequence: TGTGCCAGTAGTATAGGAGATTACACAGATACGCAGTATTTT.